The next 10 T cell receptor beta chains were all read from a single sample in a study of blood T cells in healthy people across ages. PCR was performed a second time for about 6 to 12 cycles using a sample-barcoded 5' primer and a J-beta primer mix. TCRdb itself ran the 5' RACE reads through MiXCR, one entry per CDR3 protein. The table has 540,000 or so distinct CDR3 sequences, 24% seen once. The same specimen was also included in a second study, on T cells of mothers and their children.

Material: blood. These receptor sequences come from a boy aged 10-17 years in good health.

This clonotype was counted only a few times. The chain combines TRBV15 with TRBJ2-5; tentative D call: TRBD2 (5 bases). Germline-derived CDR1 and CDR2 are LNHNV and YYDKDF (reference sequence). There are 15 residues in the CDR3. V was pared by 5 bases and J by 4 bases, with 17 bases between. CDR3 residues: CATSHWRGPGETQYF. CDR3 nucleotide sequence: TGTGCCACCAGCCACTGGAGAGGGCCGGGAGAGACCCAGTACTTC.

The chain carries TRBV5-1 and TRBJ2-5; the D gene is possibly TRBD1 (6 bases). This CDR3 comprises 14 residues. V dropped 1 base and J dropped 5 bases, with 12 bases sitting between them. Germline V lookup: CDR1 SGHRS, CDR2 YFSETQ. The chain's CDR3 is CASSLLGQGETQYF. The CDR3, as DNA: TGCGCCAGCAGCTTGTTAGGGCAGGGGGAGACCCAGTACTTC. The whole variable domain, remainder taken from reference TRBV5-1 and TRBJ2-5, is KAGVTQTPRYLIKTRGQQVTLSCSPISGHRSVSWYQQTPGQGLQFLFEYFSETQRNKGNFPGRFSGRQFSNSRSEMNVSTLELGDSALYLCASSLLGQGETQYFGPGTRLLVL.

In its sample, this clonotype was seen a few times. The chain is built from TRBV20-1 and TRBJ2-1; TRBD1 matches 7 bases. From germline, CDR1 is DFQATT and CDR2 SNEGSKA (reference sequence). CDR3 length: 14 amino acids. Trimming removed 4 bases from V and 4 bases from J; junction bases left unmatched: 7. The CDR3 region is CSANRGQSYNEQFF. CDR3 DNA sequence: TGCAGTGCTAACAGGGGCCAGTCGTACAATGAGCAGTTCTTC.

This chain links TRBV29-1 with TRBJ1-2; 10 positions match TRBD1. This CDR3 has 12 residues. J was trimmed by 5 bases and V by 6 bases; bases with no gene match: 3. Germline-derived CDR1 and CDR2 are SQVTM and ANQGSEA. CDR3 DNA sequence: TGCAGCGTGGAGGGACAGGGGTATGGCTACACCTTC. As protein: CSVEGQGYGYTF.

The chain couples TRBV6-4 to TRBJ2-5; 14 nucleotides line up with TRBD2. The DNA end lines up better with TRBJ2-1; the J call may be wrong. This CDR3 contains 15 residues. Germline values: CDR1 MRHNA, CDR2 SNTAGT. CDR3 nucleotide sequence: TGTGCCAGCAGTGACTCGACTAGCGGGGGGGGCGAGCAGTTCTTC. Encoded protein: CASSDSTSGGGEQFF.

This chain joins TRBV2 and TRBJ2-1; 16 nucleotides align to TRBD2. Germline V CDR1 and CDR2: SNHLY, FYNNEI. The CDR3 totals 19 residues. V was pared by 6 bases and J by 0 bases, with 8 bases of the junction left unmatched. As DNA, the CDR3 is TGTGCCAGCAGGGGGCCGGGACTAGCGGGGGGGAGCTCCTACAATGAGCAGTTCTTC. It encodes CASRGPGLAGGSSYNEQFF.

In this sample, this clonotype turned up many times. CDR3 region: CASSLRDRGDEQYF. CDR3 bases: TGCGCCAGCAGCTTGCGGGACAGGGGGGACGAGCAGTACTTC. The chain recombines TRBV5-1 with TRBJ2-7, with 11 nucleotides matching TRBD1. CDR3 size: 14 residues. V lost 1 base, J lost 5 bases, and 2 bases stayed unmatched. Germline V CDR1 and CDR2: SGHRS, YFSETQ.

The CDR3 reads CATSRDLSSGQAYEQYF. The CDR3, as DNA: TGTGCCACCAGCAGAGATCTGTCCTCGGGACAAGCCTACGAGCAGTACTTC. The rearrangement uses TRBV15 and TRBJ2-7; D is perhaps TRBD1 (6 bases). Germline values: CDR1 LNHNV, CDR2 YYDKDF (reference sequence). The CDR3 consists of 17 residues. V lost 0 bases to trimming and J lost 2 bases, with 17 bases between them. Filled out from reference TRBV15 and TRBJ2-7, the complete variable domain reads DAMVIQNPRYQVTQFGKPVTLSCSQTLNHNVMYWYQQKSSQAPKLLFHYYDKDFNNEADTPDNFQSRRPNTSFCFLDIRSPGLGDTAMYLCATSRDLSSGQAYEQYFGPGTRLTVT.

The J gene is TRBJ2-1, the V gene TRBV20-1, with D possibly matching TRBD2 (6 bases). This CDR3 comprises 14 residues. The germline CDR1 and CDR2 sequences are DFQATT and SNEGSKA (reference sequence). The CDR3 DNA sequence: TGCAGCCGCGGGACCCTGAATTACTACAATGAGCAGTTCTTC. Protein sequence: CSRGTLNYYNEQFF.

This clonotype has just a few counts. This chain uses TRBV6-5 with TRBJ2-5; D ambiguous. Judging by the DNA end, TRBJ2-1 fits better; the J call may be wrong. The CDR3 runs to 12 residues. Germline CDR1 MNHEY, CDR2 SVGAGI. CDR3 nucleotides: TGTGCCAGCAGTTACTGGGATGGTGAGCAGTTCTTC. Translating it yields CASSYWDGEQFF.